This TCR beta chain was captured by sequencing in a study of persistence of HIV-infected CD4 T cells. CDR1 is SGHRS and CDR2 is YFSETQ in the germline V gene. The CDR3 runs to 14 residues. J lost 2 bases, V lost 4 bases, and 5 bases had no gene match. The libraries were made with immunoSEQ version 4 in survey mode. Some clones are missing from TCRdb's copy, which holds only in-frame ones; the method was immunoSEQ multiplex PCR. Of approximately 45,000 clones listed, about nine tenths are singletons. As for this clone: Antigen: not known.

Cells were stimulated nonspecifically with anti-CD3/anti-CD28 magnetic beads. CD4+ T cells upregulating both CD40 ligand and CD69 were sorted as responding cells. Sequenced here: CD4+ T cells sorted from PBMCs after roughly 20-hour stimulation, sampled from a patient who received antiretroviral therapy. The rearrangement links TRBV5-1 to TRBJ2-7; 8 bases agree with TRBD2. The sequence came from an adult woman with HIV who was CMV-seropositive. CDR3 protein: CASSLTSAPYEQYF. In nucleotides, the CDR3 is TGCGCCAGCAGCCTGACTAGCGCACCCTACGAGCAGTACTTC.